This T cell receptor (beta chain) was sequenced during a study of CD8 T cells in ankylosing spondylitis. Study-level points and caveats: Seemingly characteristic of ankylosing spondylitis blood was a TCR beta motif consisting of about 8 highly homologous variants.

The CDR3 is 15 amino acids. CDR1 is SGHTA, CDR2 FQGTGA, per germline. V was clipped by 5 bases and J by 3 bases, with 13 bases between them. TCRdb recomputed calls from the 5' RACE reads with MiXCR, one row per CDR3 protein. The sample records about 150,000 distinct CDR3 sequences, 25% to 35% being singletons. This clonotype is medium-sized within its sample. The target antigen is unknown. The material sequenced was synovial fluid, either unsorted or a sorted T cell fraction (not recorded which). The clonotype was recovered from a male donor with ankylosing spondylitis. This chain connects TRBV7-3 to TRBJ2-2; tentative D call: TRBD1 (6 bases). The CDR3: CASSQGQRDTGELFF. The CDR3 nucleotides are TGTGCCAGCAGCCAAGGACAGAGAGACACCGGGGAGCTGTTTTTT.